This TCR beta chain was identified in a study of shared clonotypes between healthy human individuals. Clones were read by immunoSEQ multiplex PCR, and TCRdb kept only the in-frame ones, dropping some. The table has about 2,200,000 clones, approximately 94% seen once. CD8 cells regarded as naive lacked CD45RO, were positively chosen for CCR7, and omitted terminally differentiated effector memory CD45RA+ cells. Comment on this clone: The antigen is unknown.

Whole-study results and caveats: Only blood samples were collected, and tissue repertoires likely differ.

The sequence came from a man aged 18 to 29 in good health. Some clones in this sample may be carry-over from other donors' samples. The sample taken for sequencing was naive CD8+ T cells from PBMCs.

CDR3 DNA: TGTGCCAACCCCAAGCGGGAGTTGTCTGGCGGGGAGCTGTTTTTT. Translation gives CANPKRELSGGELFF. V usage is TRBV11-2 and J usage is TRBJ2-2; 8 positions agree with TRBD2. The CDR3 sequence is 15 residues long. With 10 bases clipped from V and 7 bases from J, the junction kept 14 bases outside the gene matches. From germline, CDR1 is SGHAT and CDR2 FQNNGV.